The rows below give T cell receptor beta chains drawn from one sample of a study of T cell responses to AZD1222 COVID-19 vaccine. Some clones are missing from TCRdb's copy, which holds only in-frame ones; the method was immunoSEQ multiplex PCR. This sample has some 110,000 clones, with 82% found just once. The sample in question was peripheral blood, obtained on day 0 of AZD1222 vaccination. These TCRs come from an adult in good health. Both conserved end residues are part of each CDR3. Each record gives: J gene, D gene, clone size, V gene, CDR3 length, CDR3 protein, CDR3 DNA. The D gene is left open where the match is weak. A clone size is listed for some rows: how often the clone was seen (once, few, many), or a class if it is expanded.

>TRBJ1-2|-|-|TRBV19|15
CASSITQGGRYGYTF
TGTGCCAGTAGTATAACACAGGGAGGTCGCTATGGCTACACCTTC
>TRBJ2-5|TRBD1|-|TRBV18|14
CASSLRGYQETQYF
TGTGCCAGCTCACTCAGGGGGTACCAAGAGACCCAGTACTTC
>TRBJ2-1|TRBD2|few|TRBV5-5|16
CASSLPGGASYNEQFF
TGTGCCAGCAGCTTGCCCGGGGGGGCCTCCTACAATGAGCAGTTCTTC
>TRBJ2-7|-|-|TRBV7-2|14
CASSLQARSYEQYF
TGTGCCAGCAGCTTACAAGCCCGCTCCTACGAGCAGTACTTC
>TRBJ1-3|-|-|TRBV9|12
CASSVREDTIYF
TGTGCCAGCAGCGTACGAGAGGACACCATATATTTT
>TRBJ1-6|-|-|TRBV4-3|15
CASSQARGENSPLHF
TGCGCCAGCAGCCAGGCAAGAGGCGAGAATTCACCCCTCCACTTT
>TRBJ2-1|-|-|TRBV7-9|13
CASRGRGYNEQFF
TGTGCCAGCAGGGGGCGGGGATACAATGAGCAGTTCTTC
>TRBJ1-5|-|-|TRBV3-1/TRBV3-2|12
CASSHEGGPQHF
TGTGCCAGCAGCCACGAGGGGGGGCCCCAGCATTTT
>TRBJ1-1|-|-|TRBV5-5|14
CASSLGRQNTEAFF
TGTGCCAGCAGCTTGGGCAGGCAGAACACTGAAGCTTTCTTT
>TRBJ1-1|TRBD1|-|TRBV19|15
CASSGRTGFRTEAFF
TGTGCCAGTAGTGGAAGGACAGGGTTTAGGACTGAAGCTTTCTTT
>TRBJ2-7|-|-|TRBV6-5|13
CASSYQGNYEQYF
TGTGCCAGCAGTTATCAGGGTAACTACGAGCAGTACTTC
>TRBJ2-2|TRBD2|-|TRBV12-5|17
CASGLVLGGINTGELFF
TGTGCTAGTGGTTTGGTACTGGGAGGGATAAACACCGGGGAGCTGTTTTTT
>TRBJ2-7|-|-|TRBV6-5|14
CASSQTGGAYEQYF
TGTGCCAGCAGTCAGACAGGTGGGGCCTACGAGCAGTACTTC
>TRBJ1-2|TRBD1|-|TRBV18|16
CASSPITGGALDGYTF
TGTGCCAGCTCACCGATAACAGGGGGCGCATTGGATGGCTACACCTTC
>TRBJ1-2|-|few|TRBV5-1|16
CASSLEPSPTNYGYTF
TGCGCCAGCAGCCTAGAGCCCAGTCCAACTAACTATGGCTACACCTTC
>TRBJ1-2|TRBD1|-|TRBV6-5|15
CASSYLPTGDYGYTF
TGTGCCAGCAGTTATCTGCCGACAGGGGACTATGGCTACACCTTC
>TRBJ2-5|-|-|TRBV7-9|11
CASSLAETQYF
TGTGCCAGCAGCTTAGCAGAGACCCAGTACTTC
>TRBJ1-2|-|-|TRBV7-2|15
CASSAHREDRDGYTF
TGTGCCAGCAGCGCCCACAGAGAAGATAGGGATGGCTACACCTTC
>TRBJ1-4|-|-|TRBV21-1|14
CASSSRDRDEKLFF
TGTGCCAGCAGCTCCCGGGACAGGGATGAAAAACTGTTTTTT
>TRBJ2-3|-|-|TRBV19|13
CASTPRGVSTQYF
TGTGCCAGTACCCCCAGAGGGGTGAGTACGCAGTATTTT
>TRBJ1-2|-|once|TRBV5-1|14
CASSSQGSNYGYTF
TGCGCCAGCAGCTCACAAGGGAGTAACTATGGCTACACCTTC
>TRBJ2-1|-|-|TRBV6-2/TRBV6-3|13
CASSQYPNNEQFF
TGTGCCAGCAGTCAATACCCCAACAATGAGCAGTTCTTC
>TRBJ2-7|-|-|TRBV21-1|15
CASSKLGVTAYEQYF
TGTGCCAGCAGCAAATTGGGGGTTACAGCCTACGAGCAGTACTTC
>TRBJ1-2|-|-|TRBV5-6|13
CASRWTYSYGYTF
TGTGCCAGCAGATGGACATATAGCTATGGCTACACCTTC
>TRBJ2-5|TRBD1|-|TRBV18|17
CASSRLGTGAFQETQYF
TGTGCCAGCTCACGACTTGGGACAGGGGCCTTCCAAGAGACCCAGTACTTC
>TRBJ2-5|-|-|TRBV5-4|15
CASSPPQRLGETQYF
TGTGCCAGCAGCCCCCCCCAGCGCCTAGGGGAGACCCAGTACTTC
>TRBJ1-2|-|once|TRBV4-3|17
CASSPSIGVESNYGYTF
TGCGCCAGCAGCCCATCTATAGGTGTAGAGTCTAACTATGGCTACACCTTC
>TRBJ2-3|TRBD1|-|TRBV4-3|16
CASSQTPGQGPDTQYF
TGCGCCAGCAGCCAGACACCGGGACAGGGGCCAGATACGCAGTATTTT
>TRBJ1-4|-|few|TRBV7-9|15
CASSLAGGVGEKLFF
TGTGCCAGCAGCTTGGCGGGGGGCGTTGGGGAAAAACTGTTTTTT
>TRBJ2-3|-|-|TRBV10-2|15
CASSSGGASTDTQYF
TGCGCCAGCAGTAGCGGTGGTGCTAGCACAGATACGCAGTATTTT
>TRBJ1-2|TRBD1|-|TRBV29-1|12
CSVWTGGVGYTF
TGCAGCGTTTGGACAGGGGGCGTTGGCTACACCTTC
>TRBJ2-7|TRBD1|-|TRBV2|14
CASSEDRGYYEQYF
TGTGCCAGCAGCGAGGACAGGGGGTACTACGAGCAGTACTTC
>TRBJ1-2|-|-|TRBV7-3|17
CASSLRARGRNSYGYTF
TGTGCCAGCAGCTTAAGGGCAAGGGGACGGAACAGCTATGGCTACACCTTC
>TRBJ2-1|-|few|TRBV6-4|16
CASSDPPSDSYNEQFF
TGTGCCAGCAGTGACCCCCCTAGCGACTCCTACAATGAGCAGTTCTTC
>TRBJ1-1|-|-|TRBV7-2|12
CASSLRGVRGFF
TGTGCCAGCAGCCTCCGAGGTGTCAGGGGTTTCTTT
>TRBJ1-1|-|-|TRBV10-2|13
CASSLQPNTEAFF
TGCGCCAGCAGCTTACAACCGAACACTGAAGCTTTCTTT
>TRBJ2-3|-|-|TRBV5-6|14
CASSYRTRTDTQYF
TGTGCCAGCAGCTACCGGACTCGAACAGATACGCAGTATTTT
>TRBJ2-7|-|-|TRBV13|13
CASSSRGFYEQYF
TGTGCCAGCAGCTCACGGGGTTTTTACGAGCAGTACTTC
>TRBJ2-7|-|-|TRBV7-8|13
CASSLRGLLEQYF
TGTGCCAGCAGCTTACGTGGACTACTCGAGCAGTACTTC
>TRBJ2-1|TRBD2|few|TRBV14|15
CASSPRGGVPNEQFF
TGTGCCAGCAGCCCTCGGGGAGGGGTGCCCAATGAGCAGTTCTTC
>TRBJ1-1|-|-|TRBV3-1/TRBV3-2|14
CASSREGGKTEAFF
TGTGCCAGCAGCCGTGAGGGAGGTAAGACTGAAGCTTTCTTT
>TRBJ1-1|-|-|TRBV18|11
CASSPEGEAFF
TGTGCCAGCTCACCGGAGGGGGAAGCTTTCTTT
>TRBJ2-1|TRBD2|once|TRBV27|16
CATLPGLASSYNEQFF
TGTGCCACCTTACCGGGACTAGCGAGCTCCTACAATGAGCAGTTCTTC